Listed below are T cell receptor beta chains from one sample, sequenced in a study of T cell responses to AZD1222 COVID-19 vaccine. This table comes from immunoSEQ multiplex PCR, and its TCRdb copy is limited to in-frame clones, with some not included. Here the sample spans about 120,000 clones, 88% being singletons. The specimen was peripheral blood, collected on day 0 of AZD1222 vaccination. The receptors here all came from an adult in good health. CDR3s include the opening cysteine and the closing phenylalanine or tryptophan. The D gene is left open where the match is weak. Size is omitted from some rows. Given values are once, few, many or a class for expanded clones.

>TRBJ1-1|NA|TRBV12-3/TRBV12-4|TRBD1
TGTGCCAGCAGTTTGGGACAGGCTGAAGCTTTCTTT
CASSLGQAEAFF
>TRBJ2-2|NA|TRBV7-7|NA
TGTGCTAGCAGCTTGGAAGGGTCCGGGGAGCTGTTTTTT
CASSLEGSGELFF
>TRBJ1-2|NA|TRBV24-1|NA
TGTGCCACCAGTGCGGACATTAACTATGGCTACACCTTC
CATSADINYGYTF
>TRBJ2-1|NA|TRBV15|TRBD2
TGTGCCATCAAGGAGGGACTAGGGAGCAATGAGCAGTTCTTC
CAIKEGLGSNEQFF
>TRBJ2-2|NA|TRBV20-1|NA
TGCAGTGCTACAAACACCGGGGAGCTGTTTTTT
CSATNTGELFF
>TRBJ2-5|NA|TRBV11-2|NA
TGTGCCAGCAGCTTAGTCGGGCAGGGACAAGAGACCCAGTACTTC
CASSLVGQGQETQYF
>TRBJ2-3|NA|TRBV9|TRBD2
TGTGCCAGCAGCGTTTCTAGCGGGAGGGGCACAGATACGCAGTATTTT
CASSVSSGRGTDTQYF
>TRBJ1-1|NA|TRBV12-3/TRBV12-4|NA
TGTGCCAGCAGTCTAGGGTTGAACACTGAAGCTTTCTTT
CASSLGLNTEAFF
>TRBJ2-6|NA|TRBV19|NA
TGTGCCAGTAGTATCCCAGGGATAGGCTCTGGGGCCAACGTCCTGACTTTC
CASSIPGIGSGANVLTF
>TRBJ2-6|NA|TRBV5-4|TRBD1
TGTGCCAGCAGCTCCCCGGACAGGGGGTGGAGCTCTGGGGCCAACGTCCTGACTTTC
CASSSPDRGWSSGANVLTF
>TRBJ1-3|NA|TRBV19|NA
TGTGCCAGTAGCGACACTATCTCTGGAAACACCATATATTTT
CASSDTISGNTIYF
>TRBJ1-1|NA|TRBV10-3|NA
TGTGCCATCAGTGAACGGGAGCAAGGCATGAACACTGAAGCTTTCTTT
CAISEREQGMNTEAFF
>TRBJ2-1|NA|TRBV7-2|TRBD2
TGTGCCAGCAGCTTCTCCCCGGGACTAGCCAACAATGAGCAGTTCTTC
CASSFSPGLANNEQFF
>TRBJ1-5|NA|TRBV7-9|NA
TGTGCCAGCAGCTTAGAGGGAGGGGGGGCAGGACCCCAGCATTTT
CASSLEGGGAGPQHF
>TRBJ2-2|NA|TRBV29-1|TRBD2
TGCAGCGTTGAGACTAGCGGAAAAACCGGGGAGCTGTTTTTT
CSVETSGKTGELFF
>TRBJ2-6|NA|TRBV25-1|NA
TGTGCCAGCAGTGGACGGAGAACTAGCTCTGGGGCCAACGTCCTGACTTTC
CASSGRRTSSGANVLTF
>TRBJ2-2|NA|TRBV5-1|NA
TGCGCCAGCAGCGCCACTAGGGAGACCGGGGAGCTGTTTTTT
CASSATRETGELFF
>TRBJ2-1|NA|TRBV5-4|NA
TGTGCCAGCAGCTTGGCGGTTGACAGGGAGCAGTTCTTC
CASSLAVDREQFF
>TRBJ2-5|NA|TRBV11-3|NA
TGTGCCAGCAGCTTAGTTAGAGGCGCCGGACAGCTGTACTTC
CASSLVRGAGQLYF
>TRBJ1-3|NA|TRBV6-5|NA
TGTGCCAGCACGAGGGAGTCCGGAAACACCATATATTTT
CASTRESGNTIYF
>TRBJ2-2|NA|TRBV2|NA
TGTGCCAGCAGCGTCAGGGGCACCGGGGAGCTGTTTTTT
CASSVRGTGELFF
>TRBJ2-2|NA|TRBV13|NA
TGTGCCAGCAGCCCGACTAGGAGCACCGGGGAGCTGTTTTTT
CASSPTRSTGELFF
>TRBJ2-3|NA|TRBV24-1|TRBD2
TGTGCCACCAGTGCCAAGAGAGTAGCGGGTTCCACAGATACGCAGTATTTT
CATSAKRVAGSTDTQYF
>TRBJ1-2|NA|TRBV5-4|NA
TGTGCCAGCAGCCCACGACAGCCTAACTATGGCTACACCTTC
CASSPRQPNYGYTF
>TRBJ2-2|NA|TRBV7-3|TRBD2
TGTGCCAGCAGCCGTAGCGGGGGGAACACCGGGGAGCTGTTTTTT
CASSRSGGNTGELFF
>TRBJ2-7|once|TRBV5-5|NA
TGTGCCAGCAGCCGCGGGGACTCCTACGAGCAGTACTTC
CASSRGDSYEQYF
>TRBJ2-7|once|TRBV28|TRBD1
TGTGCCAGCAGTTCTCAGGGGGTCTACCCTTACGAGCAGTACTTC
CASSSQGVYPYEQYF
>TRBJ2-2|NA|TRBV11-2|TRBD2
TGTGCCAGCAGCCTGGGACTAGCGAGTACCGGGGAGCTGTTTTTT
CASSLGLASTGELFF
>TRBJ1-3|NA|TRBV7-9|TRBD1
TGTGCCAGCAGCTCACCCGGGACAGGGTTCTCTGGAAACACCATATATTTT
CASSSPGTGFSGNTIYF
>TRBJ2-7|NA|TRBV5-1|NA
TGCGCCAGCAGCTTGGTACCCACATCTTCCTACGAGCAGTACTTC
CASSLVPTSSYEQYF
>TRBJ2-1|NA|TRBV27|TRBD2
TGTGCCAGCAGTCGGGGACTAGCGGGAGGGAGCTCCTACAATGAGCAGTTCTTC
CASSRGLAGGSSYNEQFF
>TRBJ1-3|once|TRBV5-1|NA
TGCGCCAGCAGTGGAGCAGGGAACGGAAACACCATATATTTT
CASSGAGNGNTIYF
>TRBJ1-4|NA|TRBV15|NA
TGTGCCACCAGCAGACCTCGGGGTGAGCAGGGAGCAACTAATGAAAAACTGTTTTTT
CATSRPRGEQGATNEKLFF
>TRBJ1-2|NA|TRBV7-2|NA
TGTGCCAGCAGCTTAGGGGGTGGGGGCTATGGCTACACCTTC
CASSLGGGGYGYTF
>TRBJ2-7|few|TRBV9|TRBD1
TGTGCCAGCAGCGTAGGATCGACAGGGACCTTGGGCGAGCAGTACTTC
CASSVGSTGTLGEQYF
>TRBJ2-5|NA|TRBV5-1|TRBD1
TGCGCCAGCAGCTTGGGACAGGGATGGTCGCAAGAGACCCAGTACTTC
CASSLGQGWSQETQYF
>TRBJ1-2|few|TRBV4-2|NA
TGTGCCAGCAGCCAAGATCACCGGGACACAATCGTCTATGGCTACACCTTC
CASSQDHRDTIVYGYTF
>TRBJ1-1|NA|TRBV30|TRBD1
TGTGCCTGGACCCCCTGGACAGGGGGCACTGAAGCTTTCTTT
CAWTPWTGGTEAFF
>TRBJ1-1|NA|TRBV19|NA
TGTGCCAGTAGTATGGGGGGAGGGTCCGCTGAAGCTTTCTTT
CASSMGGGSAEAFF
>TRBJ2-3|NA|TRBV4-2|TRBD2
TGTGCCAGCAGCCAAGATCCAGCGGGAGGGGGCGCAGATACGCAGTATTTT
CASSQDPAGGGADTQYF
>TRBJ2-7|NA|TRBV7-9|TRBD1
TGTGCCAGCAGCATGGACAGGGTCCGGGTTTTGGGCGGCTACGAGCAGTACTTC
CASSMDRVRVLGGYEQYF
>TRBJ1-1|NA|TRBV10-1|NA
TGCGCCAGCAGTGCGGGCACTGAAGCTTTCTTT
CASSAGTEAFF
>TRBJ2-2|NA|TRBV9|NA
TGTGCCAGCAGCGTAGCGGTGAGCTACACCGGGGAGCTGTTTTTT
CASSVAVSYTGELFF
>TRBJ2-1|NA|TRBV21-1|NA
TGTGCCAGCAGCAAAGCTGGATGGGTTAGCGGGAGGGCCAGGTTTAATGAGCAGTTCTTC
CASSKAGWVSGRARFNEQFF
>TRBJ1-6|once|TRBV7-9|NA
TGTGCCAGCAGCTACTCGGGATCACATAATTCACCCCTCCACTTT
CASSYSGSHNSPLHF
>TRBJ2-7|NA|TRBV18|TRBD2
TGTGCCAGCTCACGGCCCATAGCGGGAGGAAGTGACGAGCAGTACTTC
CASSRPIAGGSDEQYF
>TRBJ2-1|NA|TRBV19|TRBD2
TGTGCCAGTAGTATTCAGGCTAGCGGGAGGAGGAATGAGCAGTTCTTC
CASSIQASGRRNEQFF
>TRBJ1-2|NA|TRBV19|NA
TGTGCCAGTAGTATAGCGCAGGGGACTTATGGCTACACCTTC
CASSIAQGTYGYTF
>TRBJ2-7|NA|TRBV28|NA
TGTGCCAGCAGTTTATTAGGGGTGGGCGAGCAGTACTTC
CASSLLGVGEQYF
>TRBJ1-1|NA|TRBV30|NA
TGTGCCTGGAGGGGAGGGGCTAGGGGCACTGAAGCTTTCTTT
CAWRGGARGTEAFF
>TRBJ1-1|NA|TRBV24-1|NA
TGTGCCACCAGTGACACGGGCACTGAAGCTTTCTTT
CATSDTGTEAFF
>TRBJ1-2|NA|TRBV18|NA
TGTGCCAGCTCACCCCCAGACAGCAATTTCTATGGCTACACCTTC
CASSPPDSNFYGYTF
>TRBJ1-2|NA|TRBV5-1|TRBD1
TGCGCCAGCAGCCCAATGACAGGGATCAATGGCTACACCTTC
CASSPMTGINGYTF
>TRBJ1-2|NA|TRBV9|NA
TGTGCCAGCAGCGTAGATAGGGGGGCCGGCTATGGCTACACCTTC
CASSVDRGAGYGYTF
>TRBJ1-4|NA|TRBV10-1|TRBD1
TGCGCCAGCAGTGAAAGGGACAGGGGGGAAAAACTGTTTTTT
CASSERDRGEKLFF
>TRBJ2-5|NA|TRBV5-6|NA
TGTGCCAGCAGCCAACAAGGTCGTGGGGAGACCCAGTACTTC
CASSQQGRGETQYF
>TRBJ2-7|once|TRBV27|NA
TGTGCCAGCAGTTCCCCAGGACAATTTGGGGCCGAGCAGTACTTC
CASSSPGQFGAEQYF